The rows below give T cell receptor beta chains drawn from one sample of a study of T cells expressing NK-cell markers. TCRdb re-called the 5' RACE reads and shows each CDR3 protein once, DNA omitted. Seen in this sample are roughly 350,000 distinct CDR3 sequences; the ten most common clones hold roughly 5.2%. Sequenced material: blood T cells: a sorted CD56 or NKG2C T cell subset, CD4+ or CD8+ T cells, or bulk PBMC T cells (not recorded which). All receptors derive from a man between 18 and 69 years old in good health. Both conserved end residues are part of each CDR3. The order of the fields is J gene, CDR3 length, V gene, CDR3 protein.

>TRBJ1-5|14|TRBV12-3/TRBV12-4
CASGQGRGNQPQHF
>TRBJ2-7|13|TRBV7-9
CASSSSPRVLQYF
>TRBJ2-3|18|TRBV9
CASSVHPNRGWGTDTQYF
>TRBJ2-5|13|TRBV18
CASSFQGMETQYF
>TRBJ2-1|14|TRBV19
CASSMLAGGHQQFF
>TRBJ2-5|13|TRBV20-1
CSAGDSWTETQYF
>TRBJ2-2|13|TRBV7-6
CASGQMDTGELFF
>TRBJ1-4|14|TRBV2
CASSEYPGLEKLFF
>TRBJ2-1|16|TRBV2
CASRPITGPFYNEQFF
>TRBJ2-5|15|TRBV7-8
CASSPRAPQQETQYF
>TRBJ1-2|15|TRBV6-5
CASSSPDRGLYGYTF
>TRBJ1-3|14|TRBV28
CASSLEFSGNTIYF
>TRBJ1-2|16|TRBV20-1
CSAGKFGTLKVDGYTF
>TRBJ2-3|14|TRBV20-1
CSVWAAGGTDTQYF
>TRBJ1-1|11|TRBV12-3/TRBV12-4
CASSPDREAFF
>TRBJ2-1|14|TRBV29-1
CSVDEGGSYNEQFF
>TRBJ1-3|13|TRBV7-9
CASSLVPSGTIYF
>TRBJ1-5|14|TRBV20-1
CSARSGEPNQPQHF
>TRBJ2-7|15|TRBV28
CASSTTNRLAYEQYF
>TRBJ1-5|16|TRBV7-9
CASSSGGGNSNQPQHF
>TRBJ1-2|12|TRBV7-8
CASSPYRDGYTF
>TRBJ2-3|18|TRBV20-1
CSARDWSGIRGGADTQYF
>TRBJ1-4|13|TRBV7-2
CASSRGPREKLFF
>TRBJ2-1|15|TRBV18
CASSPEPRVYNEQFF
>TRBJ2-4|21|TRBV18
CASSQTTLGGSGIAAKNIQYF
>TRBJ2-1|15|TRBV27
CASSLSGALYNEQFF
>TRBJ1-2|20|TRBV11-1
CASSLDHFDWTDSGLDGYTF
>TRBJ1-1|16|TRBV5-6
CASSLALGPENTEAFF
>TRBJ2-2|17|TRBV14
CASSPILAGGSTGELFF
>TRBJ1-6|14|TRBV9
CASSVGGGHSPLHF
>TRBJ2-1|13|TRBV29-1
CSVSGGNYNEQFF
>TRBJ1-2|15|TRBV5-1
CASSSSDGILYGYTF
>TRBJ1-2|14|TRBV3-1
CASSRLQGGDGYTF
>TRBJ2-7|16|TRBV7-2
CASSPLSGGASYEQYF
>TRBJ1-6|15|TRBV20-1
CSAIERQAWGSPLHF
>TRBJ1-1|13|TRBV7-3
CASSFRARDEAFF
>TRBJ2-1|17|TRBV6-2/TRBV6-3
CASSTTTGPSPRNEQFF
>TRBJ1-4|15|TRBV14
CASSQVKAPREKLFF
>TRBJ1-2|16|TRBV20-1
CSARAPTGGRNYGYTF
>TRBJ1-1|15|TRBV7-9
CASSPISLLDTEAFF
>TRBJ2-1|18|TRBV12-5
CASGKEGRGWREYNEQFF
>TRBJ1-2|13|TRBV12-3/TRBV12-4
CASSGQGAKGYTF
>TRBJ2-2|16|TRBV11-3
CASSLGGSHPSGELFF
>TRBJ1-3|12|TRBV27
CASSFPGGTIYF
>TRBJ2-3|15|TRBV12-3/TRBV12-4
CASSWTGTRTDTQYF
>TRBJ2-5|15|TRBV15
CATSRDTPRQETQYF
>TRBJ2-3|18|TRBV24-1
CATSTGLRVAGVGDTQYF
>TRBJ1-6|16|TRBV7-9
CASSLAQGASNSPLHF
>TRBJ2-1|15|TRBV12-5
CASGLGESSYNEQFF
>TRBJ2-7|15|TRBV5-1
CASRLGGGEIYEQYF
>TRBJ2-3|16|TRBV2
CASSLAGGVRTDTQYF
>TRBJ1-1|15|TRBV4-1
CASSQDGRGNTEAFF
>TRBJ2-5|16|TRBV6-2/TRBV6-3
CASSLRPSGLKETQYF
>TRBJ1-3|15|TRBV28
CASSNTGYSGNTIYF
>TRBJ2-7|14|TRBV19
CASSRGAGGREQYF
>TRBJ2-5|13|TRBV6-5
CASSYESGRTQYF
>TRBJ2-1|14|TRBV29-1
CSAGRQGVYNEQFF